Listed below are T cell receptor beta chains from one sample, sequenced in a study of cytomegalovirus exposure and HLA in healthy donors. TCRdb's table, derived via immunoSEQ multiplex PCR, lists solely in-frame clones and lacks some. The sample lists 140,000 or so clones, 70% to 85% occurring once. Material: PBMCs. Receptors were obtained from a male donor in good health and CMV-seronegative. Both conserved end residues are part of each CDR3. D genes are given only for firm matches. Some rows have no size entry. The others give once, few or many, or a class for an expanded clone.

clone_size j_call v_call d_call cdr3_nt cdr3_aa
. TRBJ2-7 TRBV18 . TGTGCCAGCTCACCGGCCAGCTCCTACGAGCAGTACTTC CASSPASSYEQYF
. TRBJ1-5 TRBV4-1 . TGCGCCAGCAGCCAAGTAGTAACAGGGCGTGGAATACAGCCCCAGCATTTT CASSQVVTGRGIQPQHF
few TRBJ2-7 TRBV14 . TGTGCCAGCAGCCCCCGACAGGGGAGGGCCCCCTACGAGCAGTACTTC CASSPRQGRAPYEQYF
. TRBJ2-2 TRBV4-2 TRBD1 TGTGCCAGCAGCCATCCACAGACAGGGGACACCGGGGAGCTGTTTTTT CASSHPQTGDTGELFF
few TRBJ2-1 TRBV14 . TGTGCCAGCAGCCAAGATTTTAGCAGGGTGAATGAGCAGTTCTTC CASSQDFSRVNEQFF
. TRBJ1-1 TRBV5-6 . TGTGCCAGCAGCTCATGGGGGCGGGGGAGCACTGAAGCTTTCTTT CASSSWGRGSTEAFF
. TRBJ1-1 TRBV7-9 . TGTGCCAGCAGCTTTTTCTCAGCGAAGAACACTGAAGCTTTCTTT CASSFFSAKNTEAFF
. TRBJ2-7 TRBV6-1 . TGTGCCAGCAGCCTGGAGAGACGGGAGCAGTACTTC CASSLERREQYF
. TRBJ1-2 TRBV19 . TGTGCCAGCGGTGGAGGTTATGGCTACACCTTC CASGGGYGYTF
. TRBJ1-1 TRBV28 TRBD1 TGTGCCAGCAACGGCAGGGGGCACAGTGAAGCTTTCTTT CASNGRGHSEAFF
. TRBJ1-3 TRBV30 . TGTGCCTGGAGTACCCAAGGGGGGGCCCCCTCTGGAAACACCATATATTTT CAWSTQGGAPSGNTIYF
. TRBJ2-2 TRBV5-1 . TGCGCCAGCAGCTGGGGGGCCCCCAACAGGGGCCAGAACACCGGGGAGCTGTTTTTT CASSWGAPNRGQNTGELFF
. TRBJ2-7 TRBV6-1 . TGTGCCAGCAGTGGCCGAGGTGGTGGTGGAGGCGAGCAGTACTTC CASSGRGGGGGEQYF
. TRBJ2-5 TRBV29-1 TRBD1 TGCAGCGTTATTGGACAGGGGCAAGAGACCCAGTACTTC CSVIGQGQETQYF
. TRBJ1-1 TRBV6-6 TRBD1 TGTGCCAGCAGTTATTCAGGGGGCTCCACTGAAGCTTTCTTT CASSYSGGSTEAFF
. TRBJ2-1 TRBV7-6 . TGTGCCAGCAATTTAGGGGGGGTATACAATGAGCAGTTCTTC CASNLGGVYNEQFF
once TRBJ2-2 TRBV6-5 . TGTGCCAGCAGTTACTCGACAACTGTTCGGACCGGGGAGCTGTTTTTT CASSYSTTVRTGELFF
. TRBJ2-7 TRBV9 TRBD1 TGTGCCAGCAGCGTAGGAGGGGGCAGGTACGAGCAGTACTTC CASSVGGGRYEQYF
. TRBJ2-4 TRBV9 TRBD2 TGTGCCAGCAGCGTAGCCCCCAGTGTGCGGGAGGGCCTGGGAAACATTCAGTACTTC CASSVAPSVREGLGNIQYF
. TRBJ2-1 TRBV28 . TGTGCCAGCAGTGGCTCAGGGGCTCGATACAATGAGCAGTTCTTC CASSGSGARYNEQFF
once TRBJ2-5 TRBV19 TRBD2 TGTGCCAGTAGTATGAGCGGGAGGCCAGGGGAGACCCAGTACTTC CASSMSGRPGETQYF
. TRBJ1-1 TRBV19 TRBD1 TGTGCCAGTAGCCCAGGGGGCTGGAACACTGAAGCTTTCTTT CASSPGGWNTEAFF
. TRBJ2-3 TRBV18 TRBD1 TGTGCCAGCTCACCAAAAGGGACAGCGACTAGCACAGATACGCAGTATTTT CASSPKGTATSTDTQYF
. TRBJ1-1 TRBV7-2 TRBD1 TGTGCCAGCAGCTTAGTTGGAGCAGGGGGCGGTGGAGGCACTGAAGCTTTCTTT CASSLVGAGGGGGTEAFF
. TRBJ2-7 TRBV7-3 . TGTGCCAGCAGCTTAAATTACGGCGAGCAGTACTTC CASSLNYGEQYF
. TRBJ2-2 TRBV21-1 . TGTGCCAGCAGCAAAGCCCCTTCTCGGGGCACCGGGGAGCTGTTTTTT CASSKAPSRGTGELFF
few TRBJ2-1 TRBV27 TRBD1 TGTGCCAGCAGTGTCTACAGGGGAAGCTCCTACAATGAGCAGTTCTTC CASSVYRGSSYNEQFF
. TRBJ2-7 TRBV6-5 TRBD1 TGTGCCAGCAGTTACGAGACAGGGGTTTGGTACGAGCAGTACTTC CASSYETGVWYEQYF
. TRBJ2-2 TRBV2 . TGTGCCAGCAGTGAAGACCGAGCGAACACCGGGGAGCTGTTTTTT CASSEDRANTGELFF
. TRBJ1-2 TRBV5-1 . TGCGCCAGCAGCTTGCGACAGCTTAGTGACTACACCTTC CASSLRQLSDYTF
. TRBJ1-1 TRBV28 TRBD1 TGTGCCAGCAGACAAACGGGACAGCCGAACACTGAAGCTTTCTTT CASRQTGQPNTEAFF
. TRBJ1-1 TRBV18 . TGTGCCAGCTCGACGGACAGATACACTGAAGCTTTCTTT CASSTDRYTEAFF
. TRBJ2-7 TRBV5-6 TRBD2 TGTGCCAGCAGCTACTCCATCGCCGCTAGCGGCTCCTACGAGCAGTACTTC CASSYSIAASGSYEQYF
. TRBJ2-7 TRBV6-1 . TGTGCCAGCAGTGAGAACGTTGGCCAATACGAGCAGTACTTC CASSENVGQYEQYF
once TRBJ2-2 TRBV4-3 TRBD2 TGCGCCAGCAGCCAAGAGGGACTAGCGGGAGTCACCGGGGAGCTGTTTTTT CASSQEGLAGVTGELFF
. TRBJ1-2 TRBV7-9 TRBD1 TGTGCCAGCAGCTTAAAACAGGGGAGCAGCTATGGCTACACCTTC CASSLKQGSSYGYTF
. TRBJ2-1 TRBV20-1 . TGCAGTGCTGCAACTAAGTATGAGCAGTTCTTC CSAATKYEQFF
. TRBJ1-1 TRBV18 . TGTGCCAGCTCAAGTCTCGCCGACAGAAACGCTGAAGCTTTCTTT CASSSLADRNAEAFF
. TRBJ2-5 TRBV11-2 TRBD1 TGTGCCAGCAGCATGTGGACAGGGGGCGCGAGGGAGACCCAGTACTTC CASSMWTGGARETQYF
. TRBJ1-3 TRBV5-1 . TGCGCCAGCAGCTTTTTTTACTCTGGAAACACCATATATTTT CASSFFYSGNTIYF
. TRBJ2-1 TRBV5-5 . TGTGCCAGCAGCGAACTGAGCTCCTACAATGAGCAGTTCTTC CASSELSSYNEQFF
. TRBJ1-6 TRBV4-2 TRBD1 TGTGCCAGCAGCCAAGGGACAGGTAATTCACCCCTCCACTTT CASSQGTGNSPLHF
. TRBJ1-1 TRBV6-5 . TGTGCCAGCAGTTACCAAGCGTACGTGAACACTGAAGCTTTCTTT CASSYQAYVNTEAFF
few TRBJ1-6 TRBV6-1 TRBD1 TGTGCCAGCAGTGAAGGGGACAGGGGTAATTCACCCCTCCACTTT CASSEGDRGNSPLHF
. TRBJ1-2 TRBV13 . TGTGCCAGCAGCCCCAGGGACGCACAAGGACTACTACAGCATGGCTACACCTTC CASSPRDAQGLLQHGYTF
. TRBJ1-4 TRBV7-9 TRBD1 TGTGCCAGCAGCTTCTGGGGACAGGGGGCTAATGAAAAACTGTTTTTT CASSFWGQGANEKLFF